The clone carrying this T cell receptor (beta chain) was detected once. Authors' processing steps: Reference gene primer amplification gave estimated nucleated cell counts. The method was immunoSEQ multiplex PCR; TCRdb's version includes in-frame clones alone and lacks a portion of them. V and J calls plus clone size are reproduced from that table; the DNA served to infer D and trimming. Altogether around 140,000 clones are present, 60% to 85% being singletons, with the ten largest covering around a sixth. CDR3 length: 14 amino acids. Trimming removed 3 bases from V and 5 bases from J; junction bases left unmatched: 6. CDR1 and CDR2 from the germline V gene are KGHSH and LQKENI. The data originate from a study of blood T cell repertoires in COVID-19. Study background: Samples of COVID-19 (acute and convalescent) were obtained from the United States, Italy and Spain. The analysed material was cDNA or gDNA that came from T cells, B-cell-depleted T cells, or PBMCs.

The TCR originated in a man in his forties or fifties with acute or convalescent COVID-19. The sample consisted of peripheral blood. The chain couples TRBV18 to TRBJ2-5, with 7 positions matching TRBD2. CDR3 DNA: TGTGCCAGCTCACCCCGACTAGCTGCGGAGACCCAGTACTTC. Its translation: CASSPRLAAETQYF.